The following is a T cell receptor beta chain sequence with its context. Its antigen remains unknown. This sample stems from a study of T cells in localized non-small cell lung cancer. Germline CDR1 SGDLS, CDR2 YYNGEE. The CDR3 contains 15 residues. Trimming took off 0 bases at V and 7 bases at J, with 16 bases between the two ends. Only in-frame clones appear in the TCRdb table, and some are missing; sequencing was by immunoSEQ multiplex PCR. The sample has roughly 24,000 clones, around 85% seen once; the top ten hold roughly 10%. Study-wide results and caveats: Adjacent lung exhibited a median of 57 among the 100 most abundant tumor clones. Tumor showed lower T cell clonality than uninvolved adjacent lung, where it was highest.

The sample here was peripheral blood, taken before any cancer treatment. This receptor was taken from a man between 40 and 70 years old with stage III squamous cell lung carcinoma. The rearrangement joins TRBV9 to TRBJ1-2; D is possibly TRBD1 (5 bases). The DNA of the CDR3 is TGTGCCAGCAGCGTAGGGTCAGGGCCCACGGGTGGCTACACCTTC. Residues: CASSVGSGPTGGYTF.